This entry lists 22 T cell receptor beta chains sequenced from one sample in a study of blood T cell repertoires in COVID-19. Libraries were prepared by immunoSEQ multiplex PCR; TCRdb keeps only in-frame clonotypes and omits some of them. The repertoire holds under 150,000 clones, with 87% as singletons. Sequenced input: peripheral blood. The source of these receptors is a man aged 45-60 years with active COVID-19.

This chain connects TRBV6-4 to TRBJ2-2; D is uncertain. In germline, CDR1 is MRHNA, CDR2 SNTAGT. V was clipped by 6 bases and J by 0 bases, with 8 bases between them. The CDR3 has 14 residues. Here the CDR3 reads CASSFNSNTGELFF. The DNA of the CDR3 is TGTGCCAGCAGCTTTAACTCGAACACCGGGGAGCTGTTTTTT.

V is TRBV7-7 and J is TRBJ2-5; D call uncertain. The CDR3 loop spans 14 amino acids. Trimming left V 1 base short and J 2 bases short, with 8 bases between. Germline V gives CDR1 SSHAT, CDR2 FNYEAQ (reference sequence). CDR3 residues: CASSLGVAQETQYF. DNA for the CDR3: TGTGCCAGCAGCTTAGGAGTTGCGCAAGAGACCCAGTACTTC.

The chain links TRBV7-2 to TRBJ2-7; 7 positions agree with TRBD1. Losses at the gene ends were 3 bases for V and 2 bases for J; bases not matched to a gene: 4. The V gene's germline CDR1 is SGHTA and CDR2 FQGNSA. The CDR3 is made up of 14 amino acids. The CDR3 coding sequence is TGTGCCAGCAGCTTTTACAGGGGTGCCTACGAGCAGTACTTC. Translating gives CASSFYRGAYEQYF.

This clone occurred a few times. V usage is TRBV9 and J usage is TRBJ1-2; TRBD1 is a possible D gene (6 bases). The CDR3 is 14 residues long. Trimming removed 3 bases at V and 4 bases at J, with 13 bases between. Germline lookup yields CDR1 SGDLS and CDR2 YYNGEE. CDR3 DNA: TGTGCCAGCAGCGGAGGACAGTTCCTCTATGGCTACACCTTC. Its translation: CASSGGQFLYGYTF.

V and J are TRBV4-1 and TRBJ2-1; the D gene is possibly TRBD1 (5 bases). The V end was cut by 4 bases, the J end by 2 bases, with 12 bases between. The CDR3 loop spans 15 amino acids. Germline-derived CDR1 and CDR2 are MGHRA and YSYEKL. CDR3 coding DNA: TGCGCCAGCAGCCCAGGGTCCCAACCCTACAATGAGCAGTTCTTC. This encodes CASSPGSQPYNEQFF.

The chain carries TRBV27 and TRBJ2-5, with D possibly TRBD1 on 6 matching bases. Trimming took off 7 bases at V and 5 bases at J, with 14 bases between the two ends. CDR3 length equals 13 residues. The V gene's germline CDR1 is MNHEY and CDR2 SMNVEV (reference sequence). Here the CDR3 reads CASTQGWGETQYF. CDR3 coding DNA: TGTGCCAGCACTCAGGGGTGGGGGGAGACCCAGTACTTC.

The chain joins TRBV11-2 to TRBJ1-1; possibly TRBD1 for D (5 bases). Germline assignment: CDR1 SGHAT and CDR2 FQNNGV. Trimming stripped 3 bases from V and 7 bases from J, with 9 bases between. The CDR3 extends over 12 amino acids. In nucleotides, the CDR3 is TGTGCCAGCAGCTTCCGACAGTTTGAAGCTTTCTTT. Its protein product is CASSFRQFEAFF.

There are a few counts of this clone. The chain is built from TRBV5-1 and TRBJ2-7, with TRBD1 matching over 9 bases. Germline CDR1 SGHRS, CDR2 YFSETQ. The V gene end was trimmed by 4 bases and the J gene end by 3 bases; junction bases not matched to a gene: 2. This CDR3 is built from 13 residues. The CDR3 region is CASSGQGRYEQYF. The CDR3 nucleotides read TGCGCCAGCAGCGGACAGGGGCGCTACGAGCAGTACTTC.

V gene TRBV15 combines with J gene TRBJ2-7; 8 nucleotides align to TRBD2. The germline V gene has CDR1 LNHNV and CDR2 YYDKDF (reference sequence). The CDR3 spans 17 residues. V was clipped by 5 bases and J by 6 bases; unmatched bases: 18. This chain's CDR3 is CATSSHLTSGGLSEQYF. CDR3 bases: TGTGCCACCAGCTCCCATCTAACTAGCGGCGGCCTCTCCGAGCAGTACTTC.

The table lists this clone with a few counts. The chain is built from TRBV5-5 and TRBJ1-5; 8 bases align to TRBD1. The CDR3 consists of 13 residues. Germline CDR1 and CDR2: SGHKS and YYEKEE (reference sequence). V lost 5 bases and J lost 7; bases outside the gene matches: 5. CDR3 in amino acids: CASSITGGQPQHF. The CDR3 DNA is TGTGCCAGCAGTATAACAGGGGGACAGCCCCAGCATTTT.

CDR3 loop: CASRGTGGAWTEAFF. CDR3 in DNA: TGTGCCAGCAGGGGGACAGGGGGCGCGTGGACTGAAGCTTTCTTT. The chain recombines TRBV3-1 (or the pseudogene TRBV3-2) with TRBJ1-1, with 12 positions matching TRBD1. With 6 bases clipped from V and 5 bases from J, the junction kept 7 bases outside the gene matches. Germline V gene lookup returns CDR1 LGHDT and CDR2 YNNKEL (reference sequence). The CDR3 sequence is 15 residues long.

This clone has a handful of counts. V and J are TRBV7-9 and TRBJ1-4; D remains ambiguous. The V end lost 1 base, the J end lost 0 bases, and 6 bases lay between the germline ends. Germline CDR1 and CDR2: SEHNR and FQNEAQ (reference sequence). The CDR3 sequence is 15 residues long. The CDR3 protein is CASSLVGATNEKLFF. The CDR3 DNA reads TGTGCCAGCAGCTTAGTCGGTGCAACTAATGAAAAACTGTTTTTT.

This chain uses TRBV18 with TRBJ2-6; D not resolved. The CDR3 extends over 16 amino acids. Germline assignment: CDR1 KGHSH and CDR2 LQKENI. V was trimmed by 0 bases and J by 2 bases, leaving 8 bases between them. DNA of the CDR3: TGTGCCAGCTCACCACCTCAGGCCCCTGGGGCCAACGTCCTGACTTTC. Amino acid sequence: CASSPPQAPGANVLTF. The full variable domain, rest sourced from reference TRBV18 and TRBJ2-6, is NAGVMQNPRHLVRRRGQEARLRCSPMKGHSHVYWYRQLPEEGLKFMVYLQKENIIDESGMPKERFSAEFPKEGPSILRIQQVVRGDSAAYFCASSPPQAPGANVLTFGAGSRLTVL.

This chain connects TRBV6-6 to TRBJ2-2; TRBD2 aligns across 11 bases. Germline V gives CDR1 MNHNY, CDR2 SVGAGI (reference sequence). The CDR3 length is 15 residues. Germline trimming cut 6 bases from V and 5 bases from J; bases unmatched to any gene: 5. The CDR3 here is CASRLTSGVTGELFF. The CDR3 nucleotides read TGTGCCAGCAGATTGACTAGCGGGGTTACCGGGGAGCTGTTTTTT.

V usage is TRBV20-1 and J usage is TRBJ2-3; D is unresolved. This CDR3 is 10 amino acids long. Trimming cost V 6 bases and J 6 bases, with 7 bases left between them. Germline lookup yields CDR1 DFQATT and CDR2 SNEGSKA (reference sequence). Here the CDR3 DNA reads TGCAGTGCCGGTGCGGATACGCAGTATTTT. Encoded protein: CSAGADTQYF.

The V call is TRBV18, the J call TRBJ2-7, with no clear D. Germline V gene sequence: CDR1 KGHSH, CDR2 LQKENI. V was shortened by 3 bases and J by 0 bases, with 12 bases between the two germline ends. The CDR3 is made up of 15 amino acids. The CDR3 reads CASSPTPQSSYEQYF. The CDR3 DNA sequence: TGTGCCAGCTCACCGACTCCTCAGAGCTCCTACGAGCAGTACTTC.

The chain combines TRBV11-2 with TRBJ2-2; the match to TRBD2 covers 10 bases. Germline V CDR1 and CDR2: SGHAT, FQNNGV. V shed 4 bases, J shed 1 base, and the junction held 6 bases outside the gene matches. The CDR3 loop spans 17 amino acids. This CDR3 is CASSSLAGGRNTGELFF. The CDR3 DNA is TGTGCCAGCAGCTCCTTAGCGGGGGGCAGGAACACCGGGGAGCTGTTTTTT.

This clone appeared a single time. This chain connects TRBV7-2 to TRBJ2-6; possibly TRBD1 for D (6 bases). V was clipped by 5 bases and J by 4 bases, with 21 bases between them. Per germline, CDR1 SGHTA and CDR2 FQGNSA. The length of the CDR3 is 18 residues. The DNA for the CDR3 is TGTGCCAGCAGCGCGTACAGGGATTTCATTGAAGGGGCCAACGTCCTGACTTTC. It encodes CASSAYRDFIEGANVLTF.

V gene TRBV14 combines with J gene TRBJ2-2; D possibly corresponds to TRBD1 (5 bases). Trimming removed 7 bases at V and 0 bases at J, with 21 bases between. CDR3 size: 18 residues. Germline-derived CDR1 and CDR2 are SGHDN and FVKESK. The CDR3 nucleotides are TGTGCCAGCACCGATGGCCAGTGGGGCCCTACGAACACCGGGGAGCTGTTTTTT. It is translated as CASTDGQWGPTNTGELFF.

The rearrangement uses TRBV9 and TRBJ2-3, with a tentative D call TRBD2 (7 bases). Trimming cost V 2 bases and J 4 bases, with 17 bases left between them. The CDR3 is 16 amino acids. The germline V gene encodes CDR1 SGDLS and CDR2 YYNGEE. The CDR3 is CASSVDGGRSPDTQYF. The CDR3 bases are TGTGCCAGCAGCGTGGACGGGGGGCGGAGCCCAGATACGCAGTATTTT.

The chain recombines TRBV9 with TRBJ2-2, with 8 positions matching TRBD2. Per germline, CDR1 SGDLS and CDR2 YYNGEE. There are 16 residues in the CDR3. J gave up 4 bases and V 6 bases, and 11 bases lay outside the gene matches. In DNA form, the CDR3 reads TGTGCCAGCATCCATCCCGGGGGGGGGCCCACCGGGGAGCTGTTTTTT. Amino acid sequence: CASIHPGGGPTGELFF. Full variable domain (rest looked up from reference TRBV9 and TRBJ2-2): DSGVTQTPKHLITATGQRVTLRCSPRSGDLSVYWYQQSLDQGLQFLIQYYNGEERAKGNILERFSAQQFPDLHSELNLSSLELGDSALYFCASIHPGGGPTGELFFGEGSRLTVL.

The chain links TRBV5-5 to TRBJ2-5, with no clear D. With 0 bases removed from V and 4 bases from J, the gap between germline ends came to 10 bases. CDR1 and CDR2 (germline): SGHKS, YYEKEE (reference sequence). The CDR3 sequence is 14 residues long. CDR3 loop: CASSLEGGRETQYF. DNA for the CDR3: TGTGCCAGCAGCTTGGAAGGCGGAAGAGAGACCCAGTACTTC.